These T cell receptor beta chains were read from a single sample in a study of T cell responses to AZD1222 COVID-19 vaccine. Profiled with immunoSEQ multiplex PCR; TCRdb holds only in-frame clones, not every one. Of about 160,000 clones detected, more than 85% appear once; the ten largest clones hold 2.5% to 3.5%. Source: peripheral blood, taken 28 days after the second AZD1222 dose. These receptors all come from an adult who received the AZD1222 COVID-19 vaccine. Both conserved end residues are trimmed from each CDR3. Clone size is stated in some rows and not others, as once, few, many or a class when expanded.

clone_size v_call cdr3_aa
. TRBV6-1 ASSEGGSNYGYT
. TRBV11-2 ASSESSNRGSRTDTQY
. TRBV29-1 SGLRGVDEQY
. TRBV28 ASSLVVLAGGANEQY
. TRBV2 ASSEQTAPGNTIY
. TRBV5-1 ASTNSGTATEQF
. TRBV30 AWSGQKNQPQH
once TRBV11-2 ASSLRTSGRGSYEQY
. TRBV6-2/TRBV6-3 ASSNIGQGVGLRETQY
. TRBV24-1 ATSDFGLGRDEQF
. TRBV29-1 SVDAGNADTQY
. TRBV21-1 ASSRGPRAEAF
. TRBV9 ASSVGALPSTDTQY
. TRBV7-2 ASSLDRMANEKLF
. TRBV9 ASSVVPDRGTEAF
. TRBV19 ASRFVGRAALGNSPLH
once TRBV12-3/TRBV12-4 ASSLVHGGYT
. TRBV13 ASSQGASSSPYEQY
. TRBV6-4 AIGTANSPLH
. TRBV10-3 AISGQGVHVMNTEAF
. TRBV4-1 ASSQPTQGPANSPLH
. TRBV5-4 ASSLRRRSQESSYEQY
. TRBV6-6 ASSDVAEAF
. TRBV9 ASSGAGGGSGANVLT
. TRBV7-2 ASSVYRGQETQY
. TRBV9 ASSVGLALAKNIQY
. TRBV4-1 ASSRTPYNHNEQF
. TRBV5-1 ASRQAPGQIAYEQY